This T cell receptor beta chain is drawn from a study of T cell responses to AZD1222 COVID-19 vaccine. Trimming stripped 6 bases from V and 6 bases from J, with 17 bases between. Germline V gene sequence: CDR1 SNHLY, CDR2 FYNNEI. This CDR3 region has 14 residues. Remarks on this clone: Its antigen is as yet unknown.

The repertoire was sequenced with immunoSEQ multiplex PCR; TCRdb's copy has only in-frame clones and lacks some. The sample holds some 56,000 clones, 80% to 90% seen once. Findings and caveats of the study: White British donors predominated, females outnumbered males, and clonal diversity was possibly underestimated. Across the whole spike, CD4 TCRs peaked at regions 160-218 and 743-854.

The specimen comprised peripheral blood, sampled on day 0 of AZD1222 vaccination. The V gene is TRBV2, the J gene TRBJ1-1, with D perhaps TRBD1 (5 bases). The sequence derives from an adult in good health. CDR3 nucleotide sequence: TGTGCCAGCAGCATGGACACGGCGGGGGCTGAAGCTTTCTTT. Translated, it gives CASSMDTAGAEAFF.